This T cell receptor beta chain emerged from a study of T-cell reconstitution after alpha-beta-depleted transplantation in children (TCRdb year 2016). Study-level background: The study quantitatively tracked T-cell immune reconstitution after TCRalphabeta/CD19-depleted allogeneic hematopoietic cell transplantation in children using TCR repertoire profiling.

The protocol used for the library was PCR. Instrument on record: Illumina HiSeq 2500. To normalize quantification of the TCRbeta repertoire, the TCR libraries were built with molecular barcoding that relied on unique molecular identifiers. Using fastp trimming at Q25 and MiXCR clonotype assembly, TCRdb reanalyzed the public sequencing data and kept in-frame beta chains. Merged by CDR3 protein, the rows form single entries marked with the most common genes and DNA. This sample gives 550,000 to 600,000 distinct CDR3 sequences in total; 23% of them show up just once. The top ten hold 11% to 15% of the sample. In the case of this clonotype: There is no known antigen for this receptor. Base qualities were left out, and no much larger clone turns up one base away.

This specimen's treatment or condition label, per the study, means: allogeneic hematopoietic cell transplantation with graft depleted of TCRalphabeta T cells and CD19 B cells. TCRalphabeta/CD19-depleted allogeneic hematopoietic cell grafts were given to the transplant recipients, all of whom were children. Study-wide conclusions, independent of this receptor: The high TCRbeta diversity at day 60 in some patients was ascribed to recipient T cells and intrathymic progenitors that had survived conditioning. The apparently early alphabetaT-cell count recovery about two months after transplant was reportedly dependent on only several hundred rapidly expanded clones derived from non-depleted graft cells. Over subsequent months, a decline in hyperexpanded clone frequencies was noted, and after one year, T-cell counts and TCRbeta diversity were mostly ascribed to newly produced T cells.

CDR1 SGHVS and CDR2 FQNEAQ are derived from the germline V gene. V is cut by 0 bases and J by 3 bases, and the space between the germline ends is 8 bases. The CDR3 has 14 amino acids, counting the end cysteine and phenylalanine. CDR3 DNA only is kept here, 42 bases in frame from base 1. The sample was PBMCs, mostly from graft donor cells, taken 360 days after TCRalphabeta/CD19-depleted stem cell transplant. The chain was built from TRBV7-8 and TRBJ2-5; no confident D gene assignment can be made. This TCR was sampled from a boy in the first two years of life who had a stem cell transplant for acute myeloid leukemia, so the T cells may come from the graft donor. The CDR3 has the sequence CASSLAGLKETQYF. The DNA is as follows: TGTGCCAGCAGCTTAGCCGGGCTAAAAGAGACCCAGTACTTC.